The T cell receptor beta chain under discussion was sequenced for a study of CD8+ T cells in alopecia areata. In the study overall: Treatment of the treated patients consisted of oral tofacitinib, 5 to 10 mg twice daily.

Sample treatment: oral pan-JAK inhibitor, 5-10 mg twice daily. It was from PBMCs that CD4+ and CD8+ T cells were sorted. This clone showed up just a few times. Its antigen is unidentified. The CDR3 totals 13 residues. Germline CDR1 reads SGHAT; CDR2 reads FQNNGV. V was shortened by 6 bases and J by 2 bases, with 11 bases between the two germline ends. In each case, RNA was isolated and then reverse transcribed into cDNA as the sequencing template. Sequencing was performed with immunoSEQ multiplex PCR; in TCRdb, only in-frame clones are kept and a portion is missing. The sample includes about 160,000 clones, about two thirds of them seen just once. Study observations and caveats: Among the cells sequenced in scalp samples are also the resident alphabeta T cells of normal skin. The study found tofacitinib significantly decreased scalp clonality and expanded CD8+ clones among the top 100.

The receptor was derived from a human donor with alopecia areata. Sequenced here: CD4+ T cells sorted from blood, sampled at week 4, from a patient treated with tofacitinib. The J gene is TRBJ2-7, the V gene TRBV11-2, with D uncertain. This CDR3 is CASSRSEAYEQYF. DNA for the CDR3: TGTGCCAGCAGTCGTTCCGAGGCCTACGAGCAGTACTTC.